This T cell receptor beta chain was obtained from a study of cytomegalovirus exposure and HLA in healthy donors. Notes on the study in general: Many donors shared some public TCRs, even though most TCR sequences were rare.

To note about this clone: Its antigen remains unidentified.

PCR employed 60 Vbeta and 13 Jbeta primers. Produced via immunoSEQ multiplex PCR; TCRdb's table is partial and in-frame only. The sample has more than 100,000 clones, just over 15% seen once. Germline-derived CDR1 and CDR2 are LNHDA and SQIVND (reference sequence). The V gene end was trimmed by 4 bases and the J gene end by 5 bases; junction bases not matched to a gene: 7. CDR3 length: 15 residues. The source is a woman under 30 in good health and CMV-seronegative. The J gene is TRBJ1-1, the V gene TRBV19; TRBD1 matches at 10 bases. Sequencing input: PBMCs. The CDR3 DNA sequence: TGTGCCAGTAGTACGGGGACAGGGGTGGGGACTGAAGCTTTCTTT. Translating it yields CASSTGTGVGTEAFF.